This TCR beta chain appears in the sequencing data of a study of control samples from healthy donors and cancer patients. From germline, CDR1 is MNHNS and CDR2 SASEGT. This CDR3 has 16 amino acids. V lost 4 bases and J lost 11; bases outside the gene matches: 17. Profiling relied on immunoSEQ multiplex PCR, and the TCRdb table lists in-frame clones only, not all of them. The sample carries approximately 65,000 clones, under 90% recorded once. The sample was PBMCs. The receptor was isolated from a man between 60 and 70 years old with lung cancer. The V and J genes are TRBV6-1 and TRBJ1-1; 9 nucleotides line up with TRBD1. The CDR3 bases are TGTGCCAGCAGTGTCTCATCGGGACAGGGATCCACGGGGGCTTTCTTT. It is translated as CASSVSSGQGSTGAFF.